This T cell receptor (beta chain) was obtained from a study of T-cell reconstitution after alpha-beta-depleted transplantation in children. Preparation of the TCRbeta library involved a method that used unique molecular identifiers. MiXCR, run by TCRdb on the PCR reads, gives a single entry per CDR3 protein. There are about 610,000 distinct CDR3 sequences in the sample; 25% to 30% occur only once, and 35% to 40% lies in the top ten. To note about this clonotype: Its antigen remains unknown.

Study-wide results and caveats: T-cell numbers and diversity, one year after transplant, stemmed largely from T cells that were newly produced. Two months or so post-transplant, alpha-beta T cells reportedly derived from several hundred expanded graft clones. Surviving recipient T cells and thymic progenitors produced the high day-60 TCRbeta diversity seen in some patients.

The CDR3 runs 17 residues. The genes are TRBV21-1 and TRBJ2-2; the table assigns TRBD1, which was not confirmed against the DNA. TRBV21-1 is a recognized pseudogene. Here the sequenced sample was PBMCs, taken before TCRalphabeta/CD19-depleted stem cell transplant. The TCR comes from a boy under two years old with Wiskott-Aldrich syndrome, due to receive a stem cell transplant. This chain's CDR3 is CASTFKIGLGGTGELFF. The CDR3 DNA is TGTGCCAGCACCTTCAAAATCGGGTTGGGCGGGACCGGGGAGCTGTTTTTT.